These 7 T cell receptor beta chains originate from one sample sequenced in a study of lymphopenia after photon versus proton radiotherapy. The assay was immunoSEQ multiplex PCR, and TCRdb's table has in-frame clones only and misses some. The data show 55,000 to 70,000 clones, approximately 83% seen once. Specimen: peripheral blood, collected from a patient treated with photon-based radiotherapy. All receptors come from a man aged 35 to 55 with gastric cancer.

The CDR3 loop is CSVGLRGSYNEQFF. Written as DNA, the CDR3 is TGCAGCGTTGGTTTGCGGGGGAGCTACAATGAGCAGTTCTTC. The chain links TRBV29-1 to TRBJ2-1; TRBD2 agrees at 7 bases. After removal of 4 bases from V and 3 bases from J, the junction contained 6 bases not matched to a gene. The CDR3 has 14 residues. Germline lookup yields CDR1 SQVTM and CDR2 ANQGSEA.

V gene TRBV6-1 combines with J gene TRBJ1-5, with no clear D. CDR3 length: 13 residues. V was clipped by 3 bases and J by 3 bases, with 6 bases between them. Per germline, CDR1 MNHNS and CDR2 SASEGT. The CDR3 DNA is TGTGCCAGCAGTGATGTCTCCAATCAGCCCCAGCATTTT. It specifies CASSDVSNQPQHF.

The chain joins TRBV30 to TRBJ1-2; no firm D call. V lost 0 bases to trimming and J lost 5 bases, with 4 bases between them. CDR3 size: 11 residues. Germline CDR1 reads GTSNPN; CDR2 reads SVGIG (reference sequence). This chain's CDR3 is CAWSVSYGYTF. DNA for the CDR3: TGTGCCTGGAGTGTGAGTTATGGCTACACCTTC.

This chain joins TRBV7-2 and TRBJ1-6; tentatively, D is TRBD1 (6 bases). Germline CDR1 and CDR2: SGHTA and FQGNSA. The CDR3 extends over 16 amino acids. V was pared by 5 bases and J by 10 bases, with 21 bases between. CDR3 DNA: TGTGCCAGCAGCCCCTTTCCGTCAGGGGCAGCATCACCCCTCCACTTT. Translated, it gives CASSPFPSGAASPLHF.

This clone came up a few times. The chain links TRBV7-2 to TRBJ1-6; TRBD1 matches 7 bases. Germline CDR1 is SGHTA and CDR2 is FQGNSA. CDR3 size: 14 residues. Trimming at V came to 4 bases and at J to 6 bases, leaving 3 bases not matched to a gene. The CDR3 spells CASSSTGVNSPLHF. The CDR3, as DNA: TGTGCCAGCAGCTCCACAGGGGTTAATTCACCCCTCCACTTT.

The V call is TRBV21-1, the J call TRBJ2-3; the table's D call of TRBD1 was not tested on the DNA. TRBV21-1 is termed a pseudogene. This CDR3 comprises 13 residues. The CDR3 nucleotides are TGTGCCACCGGACAGGGGAGGGCAGATACGCAGTATTTT. Its protein product is CATGQGRADTQYF.

The V gene is TRBV6-6, the J gene TRBJ2-3; D not resolved. The CDR3 is 14 amino acids. Germline V gene lookup returns CDR1 MNHNY and CDR2 SVGAGI (reference sequence). V was cut by 6 bases and J by 3 bases, with 13 bases left in between. The chain's CDR3 is CASSPGGATDTQYF. CDR3 in DNA: TGTGCCAGCAGCCCCGGTGGCGCGACAGATACGCAGTATTTT.